What follows are 13 T cell receptor beta chains derived from one specimen sequenced in a study of T cell responses to AZD1222 COVID-19 vaccine. Sequenced by immunoSEQ multiplex PCR; TCRdb stores in-frame clones only, minus some. This table holds about 150,000 clones, about nine tenths found once. Source: peripheral blood, taken 28 days after the second AZD1222 dose. The source is an adult who received the AZD1222 COVID-19 vaccine.

The chain joins TRBV14 to TRBJ1-2, with 10 bases identical to TRBD1. This CDR3 is 15 amino acids long. V trimming: 0 bases; J trimming: 8 bases; junction bases outside the gene matches: 6. Per germline, CDR1 SGHDN and CDR2 FVKESK. The CDR3 region is CASSQDRDRGRGYTF. The DNA of the CDR3 is TGTGCCAGCAGCCAAGATCGGGACAGGGGCCGAGGCTACACCTTC.

This clone occurred once. The chain recombines TRBV5-1 with TRBJ1-1, with TRBD1 as a possible D gene (6 bases). Germline CDR1 and CDR2: SGHRS and YFSETQ. V was cut by 5 bases and J by 6 bases, with 20 bases left in between. There are 15 residues in the CDR3. CDR3: CASRYRPAGGPEAFF. CDR3 in DNA: TGCGCCAGCAGATATCGGCCTGCGGGGGGCCCTGAAGCTTTCTTT.

The gene calls are TRBV7-8 and TRBJ1-1; unclear D gene. The CDR3 extends over 12 amino acids. From germline, CDR1 is SGHVS and CDR2 FQNEAQ. The germline V and J ends were trimmed by 2 bases and 1 base, with 2 bases remaining between them. CDR3 nucleotide sequence: TGTGCCAGCAGCTTAAAGAACACTGAAGCTTTCTTT. Its protein is CASSLKNTEAFF.

The sample holds one count of this clone. The chain links TRBV2 to TRBJ2-2; 9 positions agree with TRBD1. The CDR3 totals 15 residues. Germline-derived CDR1 and CDR2 are SNHLY and FYNNEI. With 6 bases clipped from V and 6 bases from J, the junction kept 8 bases outside the gene matches. The CDR3 DNA reads as TGTGCCAGCAGGATGGACAGGGGTTTGCCCGGGGAGCTGTTTTTT. Encoded protein: CASRMDRGLPGELFF.

This chain connects TRBV5-1 to TRBJ1-3; D ambiguous. V lost 0 bases and J 0 bases, leaving 10 bases between the germline ends. Per germline, CDR1 SGHRS and CDR2 YFSETQ. The CDR3 runs to 16 residues. CDR3 in DNA: TGCGCCAGCAGCTTGGCGCCGGGGAGCTCTGGAAACACCATATATTTT. It codes for CASSLAPGSSGNTIYF.

The V gene is TRBV7-2, the J gene TRBJ2-5; D might be TRBD1 or TRBD2, each matching 5 bases. CDR3 length: 14 amino acids. V was trimmed by 3 bases and J by 5 bases, leaving 13 bases between them. Germline values: CDR1 SGHTA, CDR2 FQGNSA. CDR3 amino acids: CASSFTRGPETQYF. In DNA, the CDR3 is TGTGCCAGCAGCTTCACGAGGGGTCCGGAGACCCAGTACTTC.

The rearrangement links TRBV7-3 to TRBJ2-1, with a possible D match to TRBD2 (5 bases). Germline assignment: CDR1 SGHTA and CDR2 FQGTGA. V was shortened by 5 bases and J by 7 bases, with 21 bases between the two germline ends. The CDR3 totals 16 residues. CDR3 amino acids: CASSLLPLNSGNEQFF. For the CDR3, the DNA is TGTGCCAGCAGCCTATTACCCCTCAACTCGGGGAATGAGCAGTTCTTC.

To note about this clone: At one end, the junction sequence differs from germline, possibly due to a read error. Written as DNA, the CDR3 is TGTGCCAGCTCATCACCCCCGGGTGATACGCAGTATTTT. This encodes CASSSPPGDTQYF. The rearrangement links TRBV18 to TRBJ2-3; D not resolved. The CDR3 extends over 13 amino acids. Per germline, CDR1 KGHSH and CDR2 LQKENI.

The V and J genes are TRBV6-5 and TRBJ2-7, with no clear D. This CDR3 comprises 11 residues. Germline V gene lookup returns CDR1 MNHEY and CDR2 SVGAGI. Trimming pared 10 bases from V and 0 bases from J, leaving 7 bases between. CDR3 bases: TGTGCCACTCAAAACTCCTACGAGCAGTACTTC. Protein product: CATQNSYEQYF.

In its sample, this clone was seen once. The genes are TRBV6-2 or TRBV6-3 and TRBJ2-7; 11 nucleotides line up with TRBD2. There are 16 residues in the CDR3. J gave up 2 bases and V 2 bases, and 5 bases lay outside the gene matches. Looked up from germline, CDR1 is MNHEY and CDR2 is SVGEGT. The CDR3 here is CASSYGGLAATYEQYF. The CDR3 DNA sequence: TGTGCCAGCAGTTACGGGGGACTAGCGGCCACCTACGAGCAGTACTTC.

The CDR3 is CASNPGGGDTQYF. The CDR3 DNA follows: TGTGCCAGTAATCCGGGAGGGGGAGATACGCAGTATTTT. The chain has TRBV19 and TRBJ2-3; TRBD2 aligns across 8 bases. This CDR3 has 13 residues. The V gene end was trimmed by 7 bases and the J gene end by 5 bases; junction bases not matched to a gene: 5. CDR1 is LNHDA and CDR2 is SQIVND in the germline V gene (reference sequence).

This sequence joins TRBV7-2 and TRBJ1-2, with 10 positions matching TRBD1. Germline CDR1 SGHTA, CDR2 FQGNSA. There are 18 residues in the CDR3. V shed 2 bases, J shed 2 bases, and the junction held 11 bases outside the gene matches. In DNA, the CDR3 is TGTGCCAGCAGCTTACAGCACTCGTGGACAGGGGGGAACTATGGCTACACCTTC. It translates to CASSLQHSWTGGNYGYTF.

The rearrangement joins TRBV4-2 to TRBJ2-7; 8 bases fit TRBD2. The germline gives CDR1 LGHNA, CDR2 YNFKEQ. The CDR3 covers 15 residues. J was trimmed by 5 bases and V by 0 bases; bases with no gene match: 6. The chain's CDR3 is CASSQEVGRAHEQYF. DNA of the CDR3: TGTGCCAGCAGCCAAGAAGTCGGGAGGGCTCACGAGCAGTACTTC.